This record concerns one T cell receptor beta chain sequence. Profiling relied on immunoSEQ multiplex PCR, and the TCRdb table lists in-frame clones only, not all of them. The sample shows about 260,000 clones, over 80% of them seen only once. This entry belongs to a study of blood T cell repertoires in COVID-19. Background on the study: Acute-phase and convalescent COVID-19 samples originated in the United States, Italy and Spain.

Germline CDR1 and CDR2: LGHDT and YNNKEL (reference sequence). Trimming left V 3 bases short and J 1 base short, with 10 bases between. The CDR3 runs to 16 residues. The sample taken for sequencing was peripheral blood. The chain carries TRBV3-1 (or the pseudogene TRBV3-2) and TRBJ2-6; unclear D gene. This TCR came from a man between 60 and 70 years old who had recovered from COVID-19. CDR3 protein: CASSHRVASGANVLTF. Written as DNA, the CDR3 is TGTGCCAGCAGCCATCGGGTGGCTTCTGGGGCCAACGTCCTGACTTTC.